This TCR beta chain was recovered during a study of CD8+CD57+ T cells in acquired aplastic anemia. Whole-study context: Sorted cells (CD4+ and CD8+) yielded DNA amounts that averaged around 3.1 ug.

Details on this clonotype: Its ends do not fully match the called genes, so a read error is possible.

CDR1 and CDR2 from the germline V gene are SGHTA and FQGTGA. The CDR3 runs to 15 residues. Sequencing was done on patients that had shown CD8+CD57+ cell expansion by flow cytometry. Genomic DNA, serving as template, underwent TCR beta VDJ and CDR3 profiling. Using its own MiXCR run on the reads, TCRdb lists one record per CDR3 protein. This sample carries about 240,000 distinct CDR3 sequences, around 46% of them seen once, and the ten largest clones take 7% to 10%. This clonotype was obtained from a human donor with aplastic anemia. The sequencing input was sorted CD4+, CD8+, or CD8+CD57+ T cells (not recorded which) from PBMCs. The chain carries TRBV7-3 and TRBJ2-5, with 9 bases matching TRBD2. The CDR3 sequence is CASSLRGGGGETQYF. In DNA, the CDR3 is TGTGCTAGCAGCTTAAGGGGCGGGGGGGGGGAGACCCAGTACTTC. Filled out from reference TRBV7-3 and TRBJ2-5, the complete variable domain reads GAGVSQTPSNKVTEKGKYVELRCDPISGHTALYWYRQSLGQGPEFLIYFQGTGAADDSGLPNDRFFAVRPEGSVSTLKIQRTERGDSAVYLCASSLRGGGGETQYFGPGTRLLVL.